This T cell receptor beta chain was recorded in a study of T-cell reconstitution after alpha-beta-depleted transplantation in children. Whole-study findings and limits: It was newly produced T cells that mostly accounted for T-cell counts and diversity one year after transplant. Surviving recipient T cells and thymic progenitors accounted for the high day-60 TCRbeta diversity observed in some patients.

Molecular barcoding with unique molecular identifiers was used for the TCRbeta library. TCRdb reanalysed the PCR reads using MiXCR and keeps one entry per CDR3 protein. The sample lists roughly 180,000 distinct CDR3 sequences; around 10% were seen once. CDR3 length: 14 amino acids. Trimming removed 6 bases from V and 3 bases from J; junction bases left unmatched: 7. Germline-derived CDR1 and CDR2 are MNHNS and SASEGT. This clonotype appeared many times. The antigen is unknown. The chain recombines TRBV6-1 with TRBJ1-2; TRBD1 matches at 7 bases. This sequence originates from a boy between 2 and 10 years old with acute myeloid leukemia, due to receive a stem cell transplant. The material sequenced was PBMCs, taken before TCRalphabeta/CD19-depleted stem cell transplant. Here the CDR3 DNA reads TGTGCCAGCAGCCGACAGGGTAGTGACTATGGCTACACCTTC. Translation: CASSRQGSDYGYTF.